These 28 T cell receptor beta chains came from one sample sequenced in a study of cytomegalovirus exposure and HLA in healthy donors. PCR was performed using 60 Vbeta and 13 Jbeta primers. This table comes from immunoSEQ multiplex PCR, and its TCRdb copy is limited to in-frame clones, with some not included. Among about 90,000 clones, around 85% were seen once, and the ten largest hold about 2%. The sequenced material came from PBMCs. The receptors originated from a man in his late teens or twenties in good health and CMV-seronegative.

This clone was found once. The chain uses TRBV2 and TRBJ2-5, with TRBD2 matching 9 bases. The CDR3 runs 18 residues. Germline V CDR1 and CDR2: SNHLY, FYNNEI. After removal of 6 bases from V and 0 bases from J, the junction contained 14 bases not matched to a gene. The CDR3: CASRVSFSGRQDQETQYF. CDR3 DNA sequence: TGTGCCAGCAGGGTCTCGTTTAGCGGGAGACAGGACCAAGAGACCCAGTACTTC.

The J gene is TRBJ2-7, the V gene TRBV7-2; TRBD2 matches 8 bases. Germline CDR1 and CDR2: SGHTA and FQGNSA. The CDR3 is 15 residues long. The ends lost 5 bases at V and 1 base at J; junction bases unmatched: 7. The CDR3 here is CASSPVTGGSYEQYF. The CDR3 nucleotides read TGTGCCAGCAGCCCCGTAACGGGAGGGTCCTACGAGCAGTACTTC.

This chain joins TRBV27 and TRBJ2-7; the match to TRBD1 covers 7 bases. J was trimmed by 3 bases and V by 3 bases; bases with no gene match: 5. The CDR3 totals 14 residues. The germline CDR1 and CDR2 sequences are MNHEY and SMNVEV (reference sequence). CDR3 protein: CASSLGTVHYEQYF. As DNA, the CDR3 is TGTGCCAGCAGTTTGGGGACAGTCCACTACGAGCAGTACTTC.

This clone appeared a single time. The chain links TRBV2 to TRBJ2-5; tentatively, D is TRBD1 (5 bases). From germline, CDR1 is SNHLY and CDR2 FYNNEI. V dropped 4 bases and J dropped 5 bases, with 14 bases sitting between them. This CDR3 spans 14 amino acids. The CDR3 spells CASSGMGSGETQYF. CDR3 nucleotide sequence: TGTGCCAGCAGTGGCATGGGCTCAGGGGAGACCCAGTACTTC.

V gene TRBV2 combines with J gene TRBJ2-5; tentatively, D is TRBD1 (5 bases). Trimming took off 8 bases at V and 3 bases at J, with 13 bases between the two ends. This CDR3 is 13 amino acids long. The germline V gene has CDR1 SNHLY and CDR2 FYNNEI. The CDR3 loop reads CASGFQGKETQYF. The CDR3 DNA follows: TGTGCCAGCGGGTTCCAGGGTAAAGAGACCCAGTACTTC.

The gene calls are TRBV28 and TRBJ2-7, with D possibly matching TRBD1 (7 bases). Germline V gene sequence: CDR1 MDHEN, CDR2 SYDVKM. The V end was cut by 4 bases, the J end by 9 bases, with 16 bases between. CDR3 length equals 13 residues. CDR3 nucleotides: TGTGCCAGCAGTTCCGCAGGGGGGATGGCGCAGTACTTC. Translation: CASSSAGGMAQYF.

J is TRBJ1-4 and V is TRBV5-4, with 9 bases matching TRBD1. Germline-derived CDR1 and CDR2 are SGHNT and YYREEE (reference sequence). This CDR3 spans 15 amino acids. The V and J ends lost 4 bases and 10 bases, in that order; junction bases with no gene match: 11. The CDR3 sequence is CASSPPGTGTRKLFF. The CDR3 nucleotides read TGTGCCAGCAGCCCCCCCGGGACAGGGACGCGAAAACTGTTTTTT.

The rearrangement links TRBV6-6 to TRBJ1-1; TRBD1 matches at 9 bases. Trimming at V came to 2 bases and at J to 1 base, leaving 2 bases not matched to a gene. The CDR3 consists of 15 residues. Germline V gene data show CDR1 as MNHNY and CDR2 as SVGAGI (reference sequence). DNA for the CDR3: TGTGCCAGCAGTTACAGACAGGGGGAGAACACTGAAGCTTTCTTT. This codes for CASSYRQGENTEAFF.

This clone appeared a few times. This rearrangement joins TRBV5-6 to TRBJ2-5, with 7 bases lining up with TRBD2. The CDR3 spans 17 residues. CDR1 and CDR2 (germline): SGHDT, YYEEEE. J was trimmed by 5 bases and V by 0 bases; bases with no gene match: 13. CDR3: CASSLASAGVTRETQYF. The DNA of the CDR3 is TGTGCCAGCAGCTTGGCCTCGGCGGGAGTAACGAGGGAGACCCAGTACTTC. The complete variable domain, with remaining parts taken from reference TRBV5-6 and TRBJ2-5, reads DAGVTQSPTHLIKTRGQQVTLRCSPKSGHDTVSWYQQALGQGPQFIFQYYEEEERQRGNFPDRFSGHQFPNYSSELNVNALLLGDSALYLCASSLASAGVTRETQYFGPGTRLLVL.

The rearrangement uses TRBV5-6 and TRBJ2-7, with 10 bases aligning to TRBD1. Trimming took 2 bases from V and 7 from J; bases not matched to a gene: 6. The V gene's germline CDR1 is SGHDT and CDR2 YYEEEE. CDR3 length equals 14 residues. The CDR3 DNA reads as TGTGCCAGCAGCTTCCGCGGGACAGGGGATGAGCAGTACTTC. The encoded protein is CASSFRGTGDEQYF.

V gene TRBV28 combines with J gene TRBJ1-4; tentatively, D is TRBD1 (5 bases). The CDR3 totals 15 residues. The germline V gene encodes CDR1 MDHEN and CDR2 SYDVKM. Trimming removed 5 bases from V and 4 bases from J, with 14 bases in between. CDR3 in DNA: TGTGCCAGCAGTGCGCCGGAGGGGCTTAATGAAAAACTGTTTTTT. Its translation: CASSAPEGLNEKLFF.

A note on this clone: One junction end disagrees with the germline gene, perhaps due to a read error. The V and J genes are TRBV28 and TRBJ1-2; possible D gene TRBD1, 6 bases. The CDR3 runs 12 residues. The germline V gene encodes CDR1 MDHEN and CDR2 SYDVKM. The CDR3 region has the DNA TGTGCCAGCAGTTACGGACAGTTGTGGGGGTCCTTC. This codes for CASSYGQLWGSF.

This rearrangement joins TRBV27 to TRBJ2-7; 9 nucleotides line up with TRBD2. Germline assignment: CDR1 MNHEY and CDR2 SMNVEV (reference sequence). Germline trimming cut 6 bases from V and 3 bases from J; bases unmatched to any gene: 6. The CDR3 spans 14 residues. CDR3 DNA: TGTGCCAGCAGGGTAGCGGGAGTAATCTACGAGCAGTACTTC. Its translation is CASRVAGVIYEQYF.

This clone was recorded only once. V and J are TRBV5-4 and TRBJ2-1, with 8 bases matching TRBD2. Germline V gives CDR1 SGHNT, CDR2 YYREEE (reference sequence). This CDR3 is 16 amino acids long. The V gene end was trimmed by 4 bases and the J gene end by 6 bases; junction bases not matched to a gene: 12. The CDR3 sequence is CASSPPPGGLSNEQFF. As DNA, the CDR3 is TGTGCCAGCAGCCCACCCCCGGGAGGGCTCTCCAATGAGCAGTTCTTC.

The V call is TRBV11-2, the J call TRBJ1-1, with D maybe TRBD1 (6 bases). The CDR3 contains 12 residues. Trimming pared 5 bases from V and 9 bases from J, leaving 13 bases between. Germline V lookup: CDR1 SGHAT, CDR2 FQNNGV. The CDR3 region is CASSHRVTKAFF. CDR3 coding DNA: TGTGCCAGCAGCCACAGGGTGACTAAAGCTTTCTTT.

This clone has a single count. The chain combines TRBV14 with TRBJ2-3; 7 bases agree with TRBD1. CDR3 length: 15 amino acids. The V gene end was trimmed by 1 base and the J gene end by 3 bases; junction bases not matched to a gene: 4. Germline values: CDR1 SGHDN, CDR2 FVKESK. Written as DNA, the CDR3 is TGTGCCAGCAGCCAAGTACAGGGGTGGACAGATACGCAGTATTTT. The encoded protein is CASSQVQGWTDTQYF.

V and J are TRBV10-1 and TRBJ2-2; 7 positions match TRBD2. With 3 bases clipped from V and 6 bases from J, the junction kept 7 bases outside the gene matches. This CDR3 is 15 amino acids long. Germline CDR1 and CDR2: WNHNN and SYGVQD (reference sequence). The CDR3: CASSDWDYTSGELFF. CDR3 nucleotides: TGCGCCAGCAGTGATTGGGACTATACGTCCGGGGAGCTGTTTTTT.

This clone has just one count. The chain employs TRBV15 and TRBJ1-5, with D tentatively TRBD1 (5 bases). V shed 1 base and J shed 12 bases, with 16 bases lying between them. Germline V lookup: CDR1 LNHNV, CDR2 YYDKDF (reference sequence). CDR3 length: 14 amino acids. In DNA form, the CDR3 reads TGTGCCACCAGCAGAGGGGGCAGGGCTACGGACCAGCATTTT. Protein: CATSRGGRATDQHF.

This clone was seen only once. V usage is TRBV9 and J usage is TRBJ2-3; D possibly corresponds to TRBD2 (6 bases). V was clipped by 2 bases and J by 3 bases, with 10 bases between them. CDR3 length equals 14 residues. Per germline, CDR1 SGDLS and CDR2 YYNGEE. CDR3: CASSVGGPTDTQYF. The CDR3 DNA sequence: TGTGCCAGCAGCGTCGGAGGGCCGACAGATACGCAGTATTTT. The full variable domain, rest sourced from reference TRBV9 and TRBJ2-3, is DSGVTQTPKHLITATGQRVTLRCSPRSGDLSVYWYQQSLDQGLQFLIQYYNGEERAKGNILERFSAQQFPDLHSELNLSSLELGDSALYFCASSVGGPTDTQYFGPGTRLTVL.

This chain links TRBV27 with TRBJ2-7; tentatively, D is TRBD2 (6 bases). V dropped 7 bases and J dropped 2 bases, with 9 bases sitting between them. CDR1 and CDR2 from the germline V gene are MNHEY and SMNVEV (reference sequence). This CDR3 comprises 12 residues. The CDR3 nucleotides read TGTGCCAGCAAGGGACTCCCCTACGAGCAGTACTTC. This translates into CASKGLPYEQYF.

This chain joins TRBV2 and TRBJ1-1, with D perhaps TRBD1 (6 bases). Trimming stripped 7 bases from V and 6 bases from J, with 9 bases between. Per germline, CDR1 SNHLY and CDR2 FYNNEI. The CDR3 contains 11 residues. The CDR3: CASKGTSEAFF. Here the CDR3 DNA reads TGTGCCAGCAAGGGGACATCTGAAGCTTTCTTT.

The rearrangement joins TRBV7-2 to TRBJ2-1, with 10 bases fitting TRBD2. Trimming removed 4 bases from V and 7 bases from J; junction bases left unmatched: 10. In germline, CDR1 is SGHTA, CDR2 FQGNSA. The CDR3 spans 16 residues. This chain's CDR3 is CASSYQAGGPRNEQFF. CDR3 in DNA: TGTGCCAGCAGCTATCAAGCGGGAGGGCCGCGGAATGAGCAGTTCTTC.

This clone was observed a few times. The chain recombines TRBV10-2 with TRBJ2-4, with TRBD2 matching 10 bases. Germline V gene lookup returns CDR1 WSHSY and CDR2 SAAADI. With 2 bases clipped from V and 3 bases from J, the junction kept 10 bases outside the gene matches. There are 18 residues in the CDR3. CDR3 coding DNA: TGCGCCAGCAGTGAGGGGGGGCTAGCGGGGGCCAACAAAAACATTCAGTACTTC. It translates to CASSEGGLAGANKNIQYF.

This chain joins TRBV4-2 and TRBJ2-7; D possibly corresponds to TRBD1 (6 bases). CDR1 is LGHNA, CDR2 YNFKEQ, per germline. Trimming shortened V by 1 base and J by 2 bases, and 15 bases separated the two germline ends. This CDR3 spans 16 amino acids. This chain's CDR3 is CASSQADRDRTYEQYF. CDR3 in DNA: TGTGCCAGCAGCCAAGCAGATCGAGACAGGACCTACGAGCAGTACTTC.

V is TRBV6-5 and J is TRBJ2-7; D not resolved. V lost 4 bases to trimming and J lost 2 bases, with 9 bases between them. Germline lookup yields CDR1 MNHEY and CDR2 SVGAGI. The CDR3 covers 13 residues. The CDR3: CASSLARAYEQYF. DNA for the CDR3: TGTGCCAGCAGTTTAGCCAGAGCCTACGAGCAGTACTTC.

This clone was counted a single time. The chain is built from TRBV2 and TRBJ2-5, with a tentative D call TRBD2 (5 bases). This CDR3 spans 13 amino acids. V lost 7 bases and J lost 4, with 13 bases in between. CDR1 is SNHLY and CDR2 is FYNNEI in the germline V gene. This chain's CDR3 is CASTTFSAETQYF. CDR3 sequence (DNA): TGTGCCAGCACCACGTTTAGCGCAGAGACCCAGTACTTC.

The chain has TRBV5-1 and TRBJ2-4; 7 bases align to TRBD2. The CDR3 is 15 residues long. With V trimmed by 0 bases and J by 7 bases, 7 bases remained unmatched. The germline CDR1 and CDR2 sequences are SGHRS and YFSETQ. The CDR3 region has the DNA TGCGCCAGCAGCTTGGTTGGCGGGAGTAAGAACATTCAGTACTTC. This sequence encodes CASSLVGGSKNIQYF.

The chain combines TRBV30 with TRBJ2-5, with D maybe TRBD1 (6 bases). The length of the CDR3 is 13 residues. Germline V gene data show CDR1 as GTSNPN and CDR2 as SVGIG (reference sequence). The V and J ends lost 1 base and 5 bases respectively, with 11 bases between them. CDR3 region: CAWSERGWETQYF. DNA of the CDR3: TGTGCCTGGAGTGAGAGGGGGTGGGAGACCCAGTACTTC.